This T cell receptor beta chain was recovered during a study of tumor-infiltrating lymphocytes in localized non-small cell lung cancer. At the level of the study: Patients included smokers and never-smokers with various histologies, some sampled after neoadjuvant chemotherapy. Findings and caveats of the study: IM1 and IM2 tumors showed no difference in T-cell fraction. Tumors had more T cell infiltration than uninvolved lung, per TCRbeta sequencing and CD3 counts.

The CDR3 loop spans 14 amino acids. CDR1 and CDR2 (germline): SGHRS, YFSETQ. V lost 6 bases and J lost 4, with 11 bases in between. Data came from immunoSEQ multiplex PCR; TCRdb stores just in-frame clones and leaves some out. This sample yields 3,000 or so clones, of which 55% to 65% are seen a single time; roughly a tenth belongs to the top ten. Remarks on this clone: Its antigen remains unknown.

The TCR comes from a human donor with non-small cell lung cancer. Input material: uninvolved lung tissue not adjacent to the tumor. This chain joins TRBV5-1 and TRBJ2-6, with D perhaps TRBD1 or TRBD2 (5 bases each). CDR3 in DNA: TGCGCCAGCAAAGAAGGGGACGGGGCCAACGTCCTGACTTTC. Its translation: CASKEGDGANVLTF.